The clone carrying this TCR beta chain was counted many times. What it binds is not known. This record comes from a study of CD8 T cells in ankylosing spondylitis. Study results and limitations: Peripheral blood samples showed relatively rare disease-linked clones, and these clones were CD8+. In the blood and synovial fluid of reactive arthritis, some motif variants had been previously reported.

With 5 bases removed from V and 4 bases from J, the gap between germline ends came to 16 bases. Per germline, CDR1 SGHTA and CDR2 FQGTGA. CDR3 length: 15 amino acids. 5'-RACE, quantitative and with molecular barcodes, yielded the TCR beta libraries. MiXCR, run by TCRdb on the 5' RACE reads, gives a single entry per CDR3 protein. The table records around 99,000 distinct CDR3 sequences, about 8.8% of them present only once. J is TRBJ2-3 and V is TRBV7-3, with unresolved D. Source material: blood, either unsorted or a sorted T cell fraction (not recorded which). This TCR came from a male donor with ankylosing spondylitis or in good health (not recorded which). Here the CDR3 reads CASSLAPSESDTQYF. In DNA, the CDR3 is TGTGCCAGCAGCCTCGCCCCGTCGGAGTCAGATACGCAGTATTTT.